The 3 T cell receptor beta chains in this list originate from one sample, sequenced in a study of blood T cell repertoires in COVID-19. Profiled with immunoSEQ multiplex PCR; TCRdb holds only in-frame clones, not every one. In the table there are 30,000 to 40,000 clones, 85% of which are singletons. The specimen was peripheral blood. The source of these receptors is a human donor with acute or convalescent COVID-19. The donor label of this sample is uncertain.

V and J are TRBV7-8 and TRBJ2-4, with 7 bases lining up with TRBD1. Germline V gene sequence: CDR1 SGHVS, CDR2 FQNEAQ. This CDR3 has 17 amino acids. V trimming: 5 bases; J trimming: 1 base; junction bases outside the gene matches: 11. CDR3 DNA sequence: TGTGCCAGCAGCCCGAAACAGGGGTTCCTCGCCAAAAACATTCAGTACTTC. Residues: CASSPKQGFLAKNIQYF.

V and J are TRBV5-4 and TRBJ2-5; the D is unclear. Germline assignment: CDR1 SGHNT and CDR2 YYREEE (reference sequence). The CDR3 length is 14 residues. Trimming cost V 3 bases and J 6 bases, with 15 bases left between them. The CDR3 sequence: CASSSPMAVQTQYF. In DNA, the CDR3 is TGTGCCAGCAGCTCACCCATGGCCGTACAGACCCAGTACTTC.

This chain links TRBV27 with TRBJ1-6; tentatively, D is TRBD1 (6 bases). This CDR3 is 14 amino acids long. Germline CDR1 and CDR2: MNHEY and SMNVEV (reference sequence). Trimming stripped 3 bases from V and 7 bases from J, with 10 bases between. The CDR3: CASSLTGKNSPLHF. In nucleotides, the CDR3 is TGTGCCAGCAGTTTGACAGGAAAAAATTCACCCCTCCACTTT.